A single sample is the source of the 9 T cell receptor beta chains below, sequenced in a study of vaccination and CD4 T cells after COVID-19. TCRdb passed the PCR reads through MiXCR, listing each CDR3 protein once. This repertoire shows 26,000 or so distinct CDR3 sequences, 51% found once; its top ten account for around 5.5%. Time point specified: late sampling 161 to 241 days after vaccination in a few convalescent patients. The starting material was CD4+ T cells from blood, obtained about 7 months after SARS-CoV-2 vaccination. The receptors stem from a human donor who had recovered from COVID-19.

The chain recombines TRBV24-1 with TRBJ1-1; D remains unclear. In germline, CDR1 is KGHDR, CDR2 SFDVKD. The CDR3 has 15 residues. Deletions cut 3 bases from V and 4 bases from J, with 14 bases between. The DNA of the CDR3 is TGTGCCACCAGTGATAGTGGTAATTTTGGCACTGAAGCTTTCTTT. Translation gives CATSDSGNFGTEAFF.

V usage is TRBV4-1 and J usage is TRBJ2-2; unclear D gene. The CDR3 runs 13 residues. CDR1 and CDR2 (germline): MGHRA, YSYEKL. The V end was cut by 5 bases, the J end by 3 bases, with 7 bases between. CDR3 coding DNA: TGCGCCAGCAGCGTAGTCCACACCGGGGAGCTGTTTTTT. Translated: CASSVVHTGELFF.

The genes are TRBV24-1 and TRBJ2-1; D ambiguous. CDR1 KGHDR and CDR2 SFDVKD come from the germline V gene. Between the trimmed V and J ends, which lost 3 bases and 6 bases, there was a span of 17 bases. The CDR3 spans 16 residues. The chain's CDR3 is CATSDPRTAARNEQFF. The DNA for the CDR3 is TGTGCCACCAGTGATCCAAGAACCGCGGCCCGCAATGAGCAGTTCTTC.

The gene calls are TRBV20-1 and TRBJ2-7; D call uncertain. The germline V gene encodes CDR1 DFQATT and CDR2 SNEGSKA (reference sequence). V lost 0 bases and J 0 bases, leaving 12 bases between the germline ends. This CDR3 has 15 residues. CDR3 sequence: CSARDPAALSYEQYF. The CDR3, as DNA: TGCAGTGCTAGAGATCCGGCGGCGCTCTCCTACGAGCAGTACTTC.

This clonotype was seen only a few times. The CDR3 DNA sequence: TGTGCCCCCCACGACCGGTTATACGAGCAGTACTTC. As protein: CAPHDRLYEQYF. The chain carries TRBV10-3 and TRBJ2-7; D is unclear. The CDR3 has 12 amino acids. CDR1 and CDR2 from the germline V gene are ENHRY and SYGVKD. With 11 bases removed from V and 4 bases from J, the gap between germline ends came to 15 bases.

A few counts support this clonotype. The gene calls are TRBV6-4 and TRBJ1-1; 8 bases line up with TRBD1. Unmatched junction bases numbered 11, after V lost 7 bases and J lost 4 bases. This CDR3 spans 15 amino acids. CDR1 is MRHNA and CDR2 is SNTAGT in the germline V gene. The CDR3: CASIPAQGAPTEAFF. DNA for the CDR3: TGTGCCAGCATACCTGCGCAGGGGGCGCCCACTGAAGCTTTCTTT.

This clonotype was counted a few times. CDR3 sequence: CASSLTLNTEAFF. CDR3 DNA: TGTGCCAGCAGCTTGACCTTGAACACTGAAGCTTTCTTT. The chain carries TRBV5-8 and TRBJ1-1; D uncertain. CDR1 is SGHTS and CDR2 is YDEGEE in the germline V gene. V lost 1 base and J 0 bases, leaving 4 bases between the germline ends. CDR3 length: 13 amino acids.

The gene calls are TRBV7-3 and TRBJ2-3; D tentatively fits TRBD1 or TRBD2 (5 bases each). V lost 5 bases and J lost 3, with 15 bases in between. The CDR3 length is 15 residues. From germline, CDR1 is SGHTA and CDR2 FQGTGA. CDR3: CASSQNPGRTDTQYF. The CDR3 nucleotides read TGTGCCAGCAGCCAAAACCCGGGGCGGACAGATACGCAGTATTTT.

This clonotype was counted only a few times. The J gene is TRBJ2-3, the V gene TRBV6-4, with 9 bases identical to TRBD2. After removal of 3 bases from V and 3 bases from J, the junction contained 4 bases not matched to a gene. This CDR3 region has 15 residues. Germline-derived CDR1 and CDR2 are MRHNA and SNTAGT. CDR3 residues: CASSEGSGSTDTQYF. The DNA of the CDR3 is TGTGCCAGCAGTGAGGGTAGCGGGAGTACAGATACGCAGTATTTT.